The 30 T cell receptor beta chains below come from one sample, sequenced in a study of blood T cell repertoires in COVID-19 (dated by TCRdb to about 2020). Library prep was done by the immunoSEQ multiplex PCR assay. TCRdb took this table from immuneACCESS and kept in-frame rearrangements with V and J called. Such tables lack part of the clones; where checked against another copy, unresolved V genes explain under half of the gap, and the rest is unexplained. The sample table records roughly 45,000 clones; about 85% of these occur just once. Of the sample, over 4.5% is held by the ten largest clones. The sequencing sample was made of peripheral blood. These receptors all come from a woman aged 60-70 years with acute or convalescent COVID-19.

The DNA of the CDR3 is TGCGCCAGCAGCTTGTTGGCAGGGGGCGATGAAAAACTGTTTTTT. Translated: CASSLLAGGDEKLFF. This chain joins TRBV5-1 and TRBJ1-4; the match to TRBD1 covers 8 bases. J lost 6 bases, V lost 1 base, and 5 bases had no gene match. CDR3 length: 15 amino acids. Germline lookup yields CDR1 SGHRS and CDR2 YFSETQ. Full variable domain (missing parts from reference TRBV5-1 and TRBJ1-4): KAGVTQTPRYLIKTRGQQVTLSCSPISGHRSVSWYQQTPGQGLQFLFEYFSETQRNKGNFPGRFSGRQFSNSRSEMNVSTLELGDSALYLCASSLLAGGDEKLFFGSGTQLSVL.

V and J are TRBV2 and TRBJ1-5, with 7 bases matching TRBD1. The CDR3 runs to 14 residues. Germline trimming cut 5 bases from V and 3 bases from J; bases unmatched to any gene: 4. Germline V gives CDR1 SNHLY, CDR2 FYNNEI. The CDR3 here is CASSRDSFNQPQHF. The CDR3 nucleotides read TGTGCCAGCAGTAGGGACAGCTTCAATCAGCCCCAGCATTTT.

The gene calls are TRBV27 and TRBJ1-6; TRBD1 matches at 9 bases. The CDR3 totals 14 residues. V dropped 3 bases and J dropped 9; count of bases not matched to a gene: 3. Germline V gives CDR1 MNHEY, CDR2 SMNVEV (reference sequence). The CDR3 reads CASSFGTGISPLHF. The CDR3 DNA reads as TGTGCCAGCAGTTTTGGGACAGGGATTTCACCCCTCCACTTT.

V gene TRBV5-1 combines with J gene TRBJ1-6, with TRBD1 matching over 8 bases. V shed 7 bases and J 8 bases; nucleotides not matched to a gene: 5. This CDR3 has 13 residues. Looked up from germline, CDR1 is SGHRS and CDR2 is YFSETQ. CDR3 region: CASRQGSDSPLHF. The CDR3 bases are TGCGCCAGCCGACAGGGGTCGGATTCACCCCTCCACTTT.

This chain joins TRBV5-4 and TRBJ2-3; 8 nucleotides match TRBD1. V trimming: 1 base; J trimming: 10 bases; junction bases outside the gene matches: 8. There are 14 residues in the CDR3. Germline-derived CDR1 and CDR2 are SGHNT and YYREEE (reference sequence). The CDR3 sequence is CASSLSARGHSQYF. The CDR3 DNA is TGTGCCAGCAGCTTGTCTGCCAGGGGGCATTCGCAGTATTTT.

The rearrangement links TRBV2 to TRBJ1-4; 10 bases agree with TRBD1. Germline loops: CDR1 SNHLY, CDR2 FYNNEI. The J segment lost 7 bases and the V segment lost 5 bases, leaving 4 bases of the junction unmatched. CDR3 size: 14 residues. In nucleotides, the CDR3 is TGTGCCAGCAGTACGGACAGGGGGGGTGAAAAACTGTTTTTT. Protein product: CASSTDRGGEKLFF.

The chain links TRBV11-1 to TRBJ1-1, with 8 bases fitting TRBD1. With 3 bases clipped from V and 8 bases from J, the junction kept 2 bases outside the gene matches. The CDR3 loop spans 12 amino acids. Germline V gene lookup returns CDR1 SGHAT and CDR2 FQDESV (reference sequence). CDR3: CASSFGQGEAFF. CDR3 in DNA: TGTGCCAGCAGCTTTGGACAGGGCGAAGCTTTCTTT.

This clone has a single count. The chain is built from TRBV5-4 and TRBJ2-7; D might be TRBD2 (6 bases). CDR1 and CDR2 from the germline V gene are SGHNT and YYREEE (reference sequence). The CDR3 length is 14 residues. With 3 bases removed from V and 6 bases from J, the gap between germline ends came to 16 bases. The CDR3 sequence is CASSSPGLGSEQYF. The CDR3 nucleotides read TGTGCCAGCAGCTCGCCGGGCCTCGGGAGCGAGCAGTACTTC.

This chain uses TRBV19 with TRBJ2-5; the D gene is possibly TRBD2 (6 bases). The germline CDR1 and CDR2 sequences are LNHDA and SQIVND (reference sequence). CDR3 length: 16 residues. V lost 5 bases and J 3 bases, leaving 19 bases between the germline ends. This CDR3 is CASSSPRDGGKETQYF. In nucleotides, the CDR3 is TGTGCCAGTAGTTCGCCCCGGGACGGAGGGAAAGAGACCCAGTACTTC.

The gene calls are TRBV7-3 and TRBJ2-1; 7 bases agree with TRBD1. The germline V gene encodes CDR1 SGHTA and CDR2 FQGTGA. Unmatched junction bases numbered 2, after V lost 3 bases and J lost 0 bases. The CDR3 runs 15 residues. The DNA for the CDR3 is TGTGCCAGCAGCTTCGGACAGGTCTCCTACAATGAGCAGTTCTTC. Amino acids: CASSFGQVSYNEQFF.

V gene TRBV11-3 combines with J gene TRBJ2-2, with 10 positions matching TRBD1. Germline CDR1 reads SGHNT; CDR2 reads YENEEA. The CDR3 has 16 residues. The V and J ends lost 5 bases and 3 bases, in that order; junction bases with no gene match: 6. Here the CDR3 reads CASSTRQGADTGELFF. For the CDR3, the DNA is TGTGCCAGCAGCACTAGACAGGGGGCCGACACCGGGGAGCTGTTTTTT.

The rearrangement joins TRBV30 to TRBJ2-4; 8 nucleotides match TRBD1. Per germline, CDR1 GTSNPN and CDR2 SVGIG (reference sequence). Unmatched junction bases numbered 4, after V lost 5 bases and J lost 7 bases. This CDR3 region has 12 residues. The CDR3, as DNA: TGTGCCTGGCGGACAGGGTTGAACATTCAGTACTTC. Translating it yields CAWRTGLNIQYF.

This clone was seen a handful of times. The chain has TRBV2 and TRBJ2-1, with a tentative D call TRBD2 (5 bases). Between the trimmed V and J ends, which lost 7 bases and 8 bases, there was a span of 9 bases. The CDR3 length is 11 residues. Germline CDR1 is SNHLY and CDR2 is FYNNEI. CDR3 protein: CASTSSYEQFF. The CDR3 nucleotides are TGTGCCAGCACTAGCTCCTATGAGCAGTTCTTC. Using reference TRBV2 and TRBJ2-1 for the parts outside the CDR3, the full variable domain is EPEVTQTPSHQVTQMGQEVILRCVPISNHLYFYWYRQILGQKVEFLVSFYNNEISEKSEIFDDQFSVERPDGSNFTLKIRSTKLEDSAMYFCASTSSYEQFFGPGTRLTVL.

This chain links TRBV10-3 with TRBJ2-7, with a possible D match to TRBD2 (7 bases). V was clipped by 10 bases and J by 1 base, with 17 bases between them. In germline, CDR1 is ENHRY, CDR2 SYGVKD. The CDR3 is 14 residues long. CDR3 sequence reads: CATLWEGDSYEQYF. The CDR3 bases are TGTGCCACCCTGTGGGAGGGGGATTCCTACGAGCAGTACTTC.

The DNA for the CDR3 is TGTGCCAGCAGCCCAGGACAGTATAATTCACCCCTCCACTTT. Residues: CASSPGQYNSPLHF. V is TRBV3-1 (or the pseudogene TRBV3-2) and J is TRBJ1-6, with D maybe TRBD1 (6 bases). Germline V gene data show CDR1 as LGHDT and CDR2 as YNNKEL (reference sequence). This CDR3 has 14 residues. The V end was cut by 4 bases, the J end by 4 bases, with 8 bases between.

CDR3 coding DNA: TGTGCCAGCAGCAAGGGCCGTCAACTAGCGGGTTACGAGCAGTACTTC. It codes for CASSKGRQLAGYEQYF. The V gene is TRBV3-1 (or the pseudogene TRBV3-2), the J gene TRBJ2-7; 9 nucleotides align to TRBD2. This CDR3 is 16 amino acids long. Germline V lookup: CDR1 LGHDT, CDR2 YNNKEL (reference sequence). The junction had 12 bases not matched to a gene; V was cut back by 5 bases and J by 4 bases.

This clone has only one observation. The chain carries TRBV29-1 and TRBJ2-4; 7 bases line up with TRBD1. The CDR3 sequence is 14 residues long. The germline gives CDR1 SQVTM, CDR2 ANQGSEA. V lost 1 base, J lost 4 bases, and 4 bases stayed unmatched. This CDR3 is CSVEGPGQKNIQYF. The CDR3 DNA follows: TGCAGCGTTGAAGGCCCGGGACAGAAAAACATTCAGTACTTC.

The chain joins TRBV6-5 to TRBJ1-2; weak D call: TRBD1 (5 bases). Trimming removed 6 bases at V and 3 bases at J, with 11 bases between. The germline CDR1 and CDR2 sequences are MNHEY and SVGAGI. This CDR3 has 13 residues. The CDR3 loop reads CASSNGHYYGYTF. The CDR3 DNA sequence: TGTGCCAGCAGCAACGGACATTACTATGGCTACACCTTC.

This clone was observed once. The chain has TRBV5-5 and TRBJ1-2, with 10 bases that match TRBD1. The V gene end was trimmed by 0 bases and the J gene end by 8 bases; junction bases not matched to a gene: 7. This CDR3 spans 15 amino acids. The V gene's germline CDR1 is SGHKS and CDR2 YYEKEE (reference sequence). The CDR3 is CASSLVGTGAGGYTF. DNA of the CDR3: TGTGCCAGCAGCTTGGTCGGGACAGGGGCGGGAGGCTACACCTTC.

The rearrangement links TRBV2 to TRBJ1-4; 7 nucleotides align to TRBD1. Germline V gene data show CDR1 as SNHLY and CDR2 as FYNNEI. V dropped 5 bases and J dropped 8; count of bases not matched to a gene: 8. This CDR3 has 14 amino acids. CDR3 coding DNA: TGTGCCAGCAGTCCAGACAGGGTCGGCGAAAAACTGTTTTTT. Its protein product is CASSPDRVGEKLFF.

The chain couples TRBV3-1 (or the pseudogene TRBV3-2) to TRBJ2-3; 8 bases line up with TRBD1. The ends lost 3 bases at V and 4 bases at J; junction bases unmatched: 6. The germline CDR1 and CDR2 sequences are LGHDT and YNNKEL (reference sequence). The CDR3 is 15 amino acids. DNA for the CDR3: TGTGCCAGCAGCCAGACAGGGGTTTCCGCAGATACGCAGTATTTT. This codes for CASSQTGVSADTQYF.

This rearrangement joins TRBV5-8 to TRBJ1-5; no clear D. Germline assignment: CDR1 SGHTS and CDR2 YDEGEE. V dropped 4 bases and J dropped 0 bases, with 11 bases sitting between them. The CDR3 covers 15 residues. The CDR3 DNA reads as TGTGCCAGCAGCCCCCAGAGGAATAGCAATCAGCCCCAGCATTTT. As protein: CASSPQRNSNQPQHF.

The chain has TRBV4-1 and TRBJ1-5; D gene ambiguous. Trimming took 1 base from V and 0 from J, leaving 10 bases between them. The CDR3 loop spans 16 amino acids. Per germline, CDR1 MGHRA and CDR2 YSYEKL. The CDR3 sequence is CASSQVSDISNQPQHF. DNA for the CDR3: TGCGCCAGCAGCCAAGTCTCAGACATTAGCAATCAGCCCCAGCATTTT.

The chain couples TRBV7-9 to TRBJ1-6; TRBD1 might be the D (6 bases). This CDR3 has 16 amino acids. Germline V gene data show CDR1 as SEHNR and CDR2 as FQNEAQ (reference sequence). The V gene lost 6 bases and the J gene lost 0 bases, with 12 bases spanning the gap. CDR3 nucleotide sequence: TGTGCCAGCAGGGGGGCGAGGGACTCCTATAATTCACCCCTCCACTTT. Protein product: CASRGARDSYNSPLHF.

The CDR3 nucleotides are TGTGCCAGCAGCCGGTCCGGCTCTGGAAACACCATATATTTT. Its protein is CASSRSGSGNTIYF. This sequence joins TRBV11-2 and TRBJ1-3; D not resolved. V was shortened by 5 bases and J by 0 bases, with 8 bases between the two germline ends. Germline values: CDR1 SGHAT, CDR2 FQNNGV. The CDR3 extends over 14 amino acids.

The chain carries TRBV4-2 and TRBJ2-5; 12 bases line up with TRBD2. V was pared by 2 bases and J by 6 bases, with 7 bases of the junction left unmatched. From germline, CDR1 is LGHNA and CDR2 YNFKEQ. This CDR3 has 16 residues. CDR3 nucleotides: TGTGCCAGCAGCCAAAGACTAGCGGGAGAGGGAAAGACCCAGTACTTC. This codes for CASSQRLAGEGKTQYF.

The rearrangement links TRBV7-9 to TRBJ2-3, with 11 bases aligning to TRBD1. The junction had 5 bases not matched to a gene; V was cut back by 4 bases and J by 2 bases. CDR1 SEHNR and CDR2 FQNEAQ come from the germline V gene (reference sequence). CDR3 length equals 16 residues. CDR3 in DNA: TGTGCCAGCAGCTCAAGGACAGGGGGCCTCACAGATACGCAGTATTTT. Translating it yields CASSSRTGGLTDTQYF.

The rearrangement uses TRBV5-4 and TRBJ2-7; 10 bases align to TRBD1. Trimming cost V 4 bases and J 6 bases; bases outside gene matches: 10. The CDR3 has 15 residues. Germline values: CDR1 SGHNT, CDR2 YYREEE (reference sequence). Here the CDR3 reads CASSSPGQGKGEQYF. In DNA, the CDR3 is TGTGCCAGCAGCAGCCCGGGACAGGGGAAAGGCGAGCAGTACTTC.

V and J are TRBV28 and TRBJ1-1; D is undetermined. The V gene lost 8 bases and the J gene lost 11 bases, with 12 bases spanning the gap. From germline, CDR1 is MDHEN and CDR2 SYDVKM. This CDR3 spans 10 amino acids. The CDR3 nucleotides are TGTGCCAGCCTAGGTCCCGGCGCTTTCTTT. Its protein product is CASLGPGAFF.

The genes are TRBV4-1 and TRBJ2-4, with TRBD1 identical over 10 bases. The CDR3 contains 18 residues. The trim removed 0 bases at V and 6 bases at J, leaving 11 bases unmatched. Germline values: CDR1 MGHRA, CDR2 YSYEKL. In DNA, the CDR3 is TGCGCCAGCAGCCAAGAAGCCCCTTTGAGGACAGGGGGAAACATTCAGTACTTC. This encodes CASSQEAPLRTGGNIQYF.